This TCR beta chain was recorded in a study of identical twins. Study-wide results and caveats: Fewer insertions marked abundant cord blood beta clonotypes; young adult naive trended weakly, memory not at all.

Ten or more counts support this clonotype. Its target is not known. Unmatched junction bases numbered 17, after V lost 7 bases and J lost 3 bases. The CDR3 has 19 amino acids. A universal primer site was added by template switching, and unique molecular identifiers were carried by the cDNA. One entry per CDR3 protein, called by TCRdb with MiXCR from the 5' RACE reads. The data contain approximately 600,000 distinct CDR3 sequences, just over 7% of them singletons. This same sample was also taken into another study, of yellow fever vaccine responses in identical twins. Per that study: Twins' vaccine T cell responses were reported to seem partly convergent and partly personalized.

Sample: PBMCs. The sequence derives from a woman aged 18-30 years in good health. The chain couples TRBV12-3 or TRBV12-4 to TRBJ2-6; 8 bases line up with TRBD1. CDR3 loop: CASTSLDRALQNGANVLTF. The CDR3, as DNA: TGTGCCAGCACTTCCCTGGACAGGGCCCTCCAGAATGGGGCCAACGTCCTGACTTTC.